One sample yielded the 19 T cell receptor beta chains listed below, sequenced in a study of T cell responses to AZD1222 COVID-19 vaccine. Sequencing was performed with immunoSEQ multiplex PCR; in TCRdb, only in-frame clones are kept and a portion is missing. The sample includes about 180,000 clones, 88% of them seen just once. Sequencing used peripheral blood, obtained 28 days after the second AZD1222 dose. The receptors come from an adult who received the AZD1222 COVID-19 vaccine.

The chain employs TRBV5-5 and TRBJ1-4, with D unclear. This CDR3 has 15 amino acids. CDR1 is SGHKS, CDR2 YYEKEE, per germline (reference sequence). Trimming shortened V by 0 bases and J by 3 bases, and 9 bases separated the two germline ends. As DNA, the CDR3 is TGTGCCAGCAGCTTGGGGGCACGGGCTAATGAAAAACTGTTTTTT. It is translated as CASSLGARANEKLFF.

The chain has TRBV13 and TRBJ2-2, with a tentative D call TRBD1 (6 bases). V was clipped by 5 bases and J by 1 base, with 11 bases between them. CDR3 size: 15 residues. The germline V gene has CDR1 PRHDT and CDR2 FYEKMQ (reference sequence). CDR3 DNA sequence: TGTGCCAGCAGCCGGGGACACATGAACACCGGGGAGCTGTTTTTT. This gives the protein CASSRGHMNTGELFF.

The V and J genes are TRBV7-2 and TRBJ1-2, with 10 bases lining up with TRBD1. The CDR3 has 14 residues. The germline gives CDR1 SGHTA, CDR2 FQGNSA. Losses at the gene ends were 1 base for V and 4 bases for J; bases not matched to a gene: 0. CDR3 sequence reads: CASSLGTGGYGYTF. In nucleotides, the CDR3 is TGTGCCAGCAGCTTAGGGACAGGGGGCTATGGCTACACCTTC.

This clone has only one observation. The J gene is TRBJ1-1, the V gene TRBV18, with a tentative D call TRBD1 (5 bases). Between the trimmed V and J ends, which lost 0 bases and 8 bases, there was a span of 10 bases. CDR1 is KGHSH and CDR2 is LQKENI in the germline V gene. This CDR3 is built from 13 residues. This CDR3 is CASSPPTAEEAFF. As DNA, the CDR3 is TGTGCCAGCTCACCACCGACAGCCGAAGAAGCTTTCTTT.

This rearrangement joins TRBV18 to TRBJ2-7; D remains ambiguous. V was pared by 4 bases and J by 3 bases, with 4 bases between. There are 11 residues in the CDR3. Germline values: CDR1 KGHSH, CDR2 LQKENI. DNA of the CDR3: TGTGCCAGCTCACTGAACTACGAGCAGTACTTC. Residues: CASSLNYEQYF.

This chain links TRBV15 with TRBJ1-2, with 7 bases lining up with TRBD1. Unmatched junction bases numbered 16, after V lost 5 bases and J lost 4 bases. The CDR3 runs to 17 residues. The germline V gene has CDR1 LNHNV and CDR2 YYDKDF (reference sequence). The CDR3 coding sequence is TGTGCCACCAGCTCCCGCCCTCCCCAGGGGGGAGGCTATGGCTACACCTTC. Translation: CATSSRPPQGGGYGYTF.

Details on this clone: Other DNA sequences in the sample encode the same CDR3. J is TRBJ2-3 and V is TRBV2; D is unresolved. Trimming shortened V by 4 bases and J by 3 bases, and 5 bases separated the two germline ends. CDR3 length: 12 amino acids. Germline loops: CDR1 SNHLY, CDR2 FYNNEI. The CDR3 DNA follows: TGTGCCAGCAGTGCCCGAACAGATACGCAGTATTTT. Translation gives CASSARTDTQYF.

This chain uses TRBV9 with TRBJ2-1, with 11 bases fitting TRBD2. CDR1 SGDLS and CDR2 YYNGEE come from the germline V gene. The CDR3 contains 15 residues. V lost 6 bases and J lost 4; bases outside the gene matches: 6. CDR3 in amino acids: CASTNGLAGYNEQFF. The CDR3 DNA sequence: TGTGCCAGCACCAACGGACTAGCGGGTTACAATGAGCAGTTCTTC.

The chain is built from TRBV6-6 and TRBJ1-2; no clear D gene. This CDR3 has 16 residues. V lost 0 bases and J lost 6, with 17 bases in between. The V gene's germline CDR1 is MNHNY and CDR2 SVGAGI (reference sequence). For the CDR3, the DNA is TGTGCCAGCAGTTACTCGATCATCAGGACCGACGATGGCTACACCTTC. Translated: CASSYSIIRTDDGYTF.

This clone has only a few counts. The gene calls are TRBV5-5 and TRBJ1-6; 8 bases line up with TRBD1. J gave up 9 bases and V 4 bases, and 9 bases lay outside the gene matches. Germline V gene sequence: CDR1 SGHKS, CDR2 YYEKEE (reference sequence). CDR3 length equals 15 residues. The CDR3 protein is CASSPPRTGSSPLHF. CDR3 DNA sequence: TGTGCCAGCAGCCCTCCTCGGACAGGGAGTTCACCCCTCCACTTT.

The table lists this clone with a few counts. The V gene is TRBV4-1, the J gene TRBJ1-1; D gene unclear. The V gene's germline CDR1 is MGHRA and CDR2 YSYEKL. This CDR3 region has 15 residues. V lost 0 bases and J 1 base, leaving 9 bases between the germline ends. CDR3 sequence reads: CASSQDNRWNTEAFF. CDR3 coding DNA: TGCGCCAGCAGCCAAGATAACAGATGGAACACTGAAGCTTTCTTT.

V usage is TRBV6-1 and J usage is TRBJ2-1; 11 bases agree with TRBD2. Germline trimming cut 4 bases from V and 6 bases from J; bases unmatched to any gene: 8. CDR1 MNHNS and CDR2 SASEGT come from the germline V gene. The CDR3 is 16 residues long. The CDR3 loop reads CASSVRLAGTLNEQFF. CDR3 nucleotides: TGTGCCAGCAGTGTCCGACTAGCGGGAACCCTCAATGAGCAGTTCTTC.

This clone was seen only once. The CDR3 nucleotides read TGTGCCAGCAGCTTATTCACAGCCGACAATGAGCAGTTCTTC. Its protein product is CASSLFTADNEQFF. V usage is TRBV7-9 and J usage is TRBJ2-1; D is ambiguous. Looked up from germline, CDR1 is SEHNR and CDR2 is FQNEAQ (reference sequence). This CDR3 is 14 amino acids long. The V end lost 2 bases, the J end lost 5 bases, and 10 bases lay between the germline ends. Full variable domain (missing parts from reference TRBV7-9 and TRBJ2-1): DTGVSQNPRHKITKRGQNVTFRCDPISEHNRLYWYRQTLGQGPEFLTYFQNEAQLEKSRLLSDRFSAERPKGSFSTLEIQRTEQGDSAMYLCASSLFTADNEQFFGPGTRLTVL.

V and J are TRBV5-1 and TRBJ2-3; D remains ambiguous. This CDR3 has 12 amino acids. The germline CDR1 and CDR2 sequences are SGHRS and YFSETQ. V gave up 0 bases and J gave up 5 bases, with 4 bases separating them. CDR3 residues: CASSLVGDTQYF. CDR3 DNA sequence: TGCGCCAGCAGCTTGGTTGGAGATACGCAGTATTTT.

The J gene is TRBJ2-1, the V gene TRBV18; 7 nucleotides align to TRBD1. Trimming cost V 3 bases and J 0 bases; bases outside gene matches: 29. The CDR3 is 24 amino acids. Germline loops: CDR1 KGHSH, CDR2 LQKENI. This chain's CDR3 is CASSPDEGSFRDRGTVSSYNEQFF. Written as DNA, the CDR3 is TGTGCCAGCTCACCCGATGAGGGGAGTTTTAGGGACAGAGGAACGGTTAGCTCCTACAATGAGCAGTTCTTC.

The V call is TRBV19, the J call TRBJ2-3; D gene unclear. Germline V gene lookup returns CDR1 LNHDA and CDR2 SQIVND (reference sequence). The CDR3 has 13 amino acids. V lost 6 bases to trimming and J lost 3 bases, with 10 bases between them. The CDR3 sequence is CASSFTVTDTQYF. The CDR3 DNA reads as TGTGCCAGTAGCTTTACAGTGACAGATACGCAGTATTTT.

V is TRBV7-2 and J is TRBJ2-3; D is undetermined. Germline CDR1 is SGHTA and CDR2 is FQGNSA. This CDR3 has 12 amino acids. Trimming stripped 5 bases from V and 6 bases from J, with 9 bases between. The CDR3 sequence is CASSMYGDTQYF. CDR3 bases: TGTGCCAGCAGCATGTACGGGGATACGCAGTATTTT.

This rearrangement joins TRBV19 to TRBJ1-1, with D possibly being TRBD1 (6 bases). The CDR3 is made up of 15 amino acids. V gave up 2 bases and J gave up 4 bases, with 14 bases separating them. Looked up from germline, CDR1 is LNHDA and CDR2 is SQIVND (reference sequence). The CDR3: CASSISRGGGTEAFF. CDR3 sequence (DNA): TGTGCCAGTAGTATATCCAGGGGCGGGGGCACTGAAGCTTTCTTT.

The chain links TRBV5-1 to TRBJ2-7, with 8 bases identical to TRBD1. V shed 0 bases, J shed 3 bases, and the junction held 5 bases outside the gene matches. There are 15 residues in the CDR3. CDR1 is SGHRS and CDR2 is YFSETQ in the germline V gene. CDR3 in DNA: TGCGCCAGCAGCTTGGGGAAGACAGGGGTCTACGAGCAGTACTTC. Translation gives CASSLGKTGVYEQYF.